These 13 T cell receptor beta chains originate from one sample sequenced in a study of technical replicates of blood from a handful of donors (dated by TCRdb to 2016 to 2017). The library was generated by the immunoSEQ multiplex PCR assay. The source is immuneACCESS, and TCRdb retained only in-frame sequences with V and J called. Part of the clones is not carried over; for the studies checked, unresolved V genes explain less than half of this, and the remainder is unexplained. Counted in this sample were roughly 68,000 clones; around 94% of them appeared once. The ten largest clones represent around 0.37% of the sample. Sequencing used T cells isolated from PBMCs. All receptors come from a human donor in good health.

This clone has a handful of counts. V and J are TRBV5-1 and TRBJ1-1, with a possible D match to TRBD1 (5 bases). Trimming pared 4 bases from V and 1 base from J, leaving 14 bases between. Germline assignment: CDR1 SGHRS and CDR2 YFSETQ. The CDR3 is made up of 15 amino acids. CDR3: CASSMEGVRNTEAFF. The DNA of the CDR3 is TGCGCCAGCAGCATGGAAGGGGTCAGGAACACTGAAGCTTTCTTT.

This rearrangement joins TRBV6-5 to TRBJ2-7; TRBD1 matches 7 bases. The V and J ends lost 5 bases and 2 bases, in that order; junction bases with no gene match: 6. This CDR3 spans 14 amino acids. Germline assignment: CDR1 MNHEY and CDR2 SVGAGI. CDR3 DNA: TGTGCCAGCAGTAGTACAGGGGAGACCTACGAGCAGTACTTC. Protein sequence: CASSSTGETYEQYF.

The rearrangement links TRBV28 to TRBJ1-2; D is uncertain. V was cut by 5 bases and J by 4 bases, with 8 bases left in between. The CDR3 covers 12 residues. Germline CDR1 MDHEN, CDR2 SYDVKM. The CDR3 nucleotides are TGTGCCAGCAGTATCGGGGTCTATGGCTACACCTTC. As protein: CASSIGVYGYTF.

The chain carries TRBV5-1 and TRBJ2-3; TRBD2 matches at 9 bases. V lost 4 bases and J lost 0; bases outside the gene matches: 18. In germline, CDR1 is SGHRS, CDR2 YFSETQ. The CDR3 has 20 residues. CDR3 protein: CASSPDGGRALTSSTDTQYF. Written as DNA, the CDR3 is TGCGCCAGCAGCCCCGACGGCGGGAGGGCCCTGACTTCTAGCACAGATACGCAGTATTTT.

The chain couples TRBV20-1 to TRBJ2-3, with D unresolved. The CDR3 extends over 11 amino acids. The germline V gene encodes CDR1 DFQATT and CDR2 SNEGSKA (reference sequence). Trimming removed 6 bases at V and 6 bases at J, with 10 bases between. The CDR3 sequence: CSAHLSDTQYF. The CDR3 bases are TGCAGTGCGCACCTATCGGATACGCAGTATTTT.

This CDR3 reads CASSRRGQGENTEAFF. The CDR3, as DNA: TGCGCCAGCAGCCGCCGGGGACAAGGGGAGAACACTGAAGCTTTCTTT. The rearrangement links TRBV4-1 to TRBJ1-1, with D perhaps TRBD1 (6 bases). V dropped 4 bases and J dropped 1 base, with 16 bases sitting between them. CDR3 length equals 16 residues. Germline V gene lookup returns CDR1 MGHRA and CDR2 YSYEKL.

The chain joins TRBV2 to TRBJ1-1; no definite D call. V lost 6 bases to trimming and J lost 3 bases, with 11 bases between them. The V gene's germline CDR1 is SNHLY and CDR2 FYNNEI. The CDR3 is 13 amino acids. The CDR3 sequence is CASSPGLYTEAFF. DNA of the CDR3: TGTGCCAGCAGCCCCGGACTGTACACTGAAGCTTTCTTT.

V and J are TRBV25-1 and TRBJ1-2; the D gene is possibly TRBD1 (6 bases). V was clipped by 6 bases and J by 8 bases, with 19 bases between them. The germline CDR1 and CDR2 sequences are MGHDK and SYGVNS. The CDR3 extends over 14 amino acids. In DNA form, the CDR3 reads TGTGCCAGCAGGGGGGGGATACAGGGAAACGGCTACACCTTC. As protein: CASRGGIQGNGYTF.

The CDR3 coding sequence is TGTGGAGGCACTGAAGCTTTCTTT. Translating gives CGGTEAFF. The chain employs TRBV7-9 and TRBJ1-1; no definite D call. Per the germline V gene, CDR1 is SEHNR and CDR2 is FQNEAQ (reference sequence). The CDR3 is 8 residues long.

J is TRBJ1-1 and V is TRBV6-5; 9 nucleotides agree with TRBD1. The CDR3 spans 15 residues. The ends lost 6 bases at V and 3 bases at J; junction bases unmatched: 8. Germline loops: CDR1 MNHEY, CDR2 SVGAGI. The DNA for the CDR3 is TGTGCCAGCAGCCAATCCGGGACAGGGTACACTGAAGCTTTCTTT. Protein: CASSQSGTGYTEAFF.

There are a few counts of this clone. The V gene is TRBV30, the J gene TRBJ2-1, with TRBD2 identical over 10 bases. Germline CDR1 and CDR2: GTSNPN and SVGIG (reference sequence). This CDR3 is 14 amino acids long. Trimming removed 0 bases from V and 4 bases from J; junction bases left unmatched: 0. Written as DNA, the CDR3 is TGTGCCTGGAGTGTGACTAGCGGGTACAATGAGCAGTTCTTC. Translation gives CAWSVTSGYNEQFF.

The chain uses TRBV28 and TRBJ1-2; a weak D match, TRBD1 (5 bases). V was cut by 3 bases and J by 7 bases, with 12 bases left in between. The germline V gene has CDR1 MDHEN and CDR2 SYDVKM. CDR3 length: 13 residues. CDR3 protein: CASSLWGGSGYTF. In nucleotides, the CDR3 is TGTGCCAGCAGTTTGTGGGGCGGTAGTGGCTACACCTTC.

The genes are TRBV30 and TRBJ1-2; D is unresolved. Per germline, CDR1 GTSNPN and CDR2 SVGIG (reference sequence). The V and J ends lost 0 bases and 4 bases respectively, with 9 bases between them. This CDR3 spans 13 amino acids. In DNA form, the CDR3 reads TGTGCCTGGAGTGTACACCGGAGCTATGGCTACACCTTC. Translation: CAWSVHRSYGYTF.